This T cell receptor (beta chain) was recovered during a study of T cell changes during pregnancy in multiple sclerosis (dated by TCRdb to between 2017 and 2020). Regarding the research as a whole: The study looked at changes in the T cell repertoire across pregnancy in women with multiple sclerosis.

Receptors were amplified or captured by the immunoSEQ multiplex PCR assay. TCRdb obtained this table from immuneACCESS and retained in-frame rearrangements with V and J assigned. These tables miss some clones; where compared with another copy, unresolved V genes account for less than half of the shortfall, and the remainder is unexplained. In this sample the table shows 36,000 or so clones, around 90% of which occur a single time. The ten largest make up approximately 0.5% of the sample. The CDR3 runs 12 amino acids, cysteine and phenylalanine included. The only DNA kept is the CDR3, 36 bases in frame from the first base. V and J lose 4 bases and 7 bases, and a span of 10 bases separates them. Reading the germline V gene gives CDR1 SGHVS and CDR2 FNYEAQ. Note on this clone: Its binding antigen is unknown. No per-base quality is available; no much larger clone lies one base away.

The starting material was CD4+ T cells from peripheral blood mononuclear cells, obtained in the first trimester of pregnancy. This TCR came from a female donor with multiple sclerosis, enrolled in a pregnancy study. The chain uses TRBV7-6 and TRBJ2-5, with no reliable assignment of the D segment. The nucleotide sequence is given as TGTGCCAGCAGCTCACTATCTGGGACCCAGTACTTC. This gives the protein CASSSLSGTQYF.